The clone carrying this T cell receptor beta chain was found a few times. Its antigen is still unknown. TCRdb re-derived calls from the 5' RACE reads in MiXCR, one entry per CDR3 protein. The profile covers some 180,000 distinct CDR3 sequences, with around 20% appearing a single time and approximately 4% taken by the ten largest. This specimen comes from a study of T-cell memory formation after mild COVID-19. Overall study findings and caveats: There were some responding clones in pre-infection memory, which suggested that cross-reactive memory had joined. Clones that got smaller from day 15 to 85 had even CD4/CD8, while clones growing later tipped toward CD4+. CD8+ contracting clones occupied EMRA, while CD4+ ones occupied mainly CM and EM.

The V gene lost 7 bases and the J gene lost 0 bases, with 17 bases spanning the gap. This CDR3 spans 15 amino acids. Germline V gene lookup returns CDR1 SQVTM and CDR2 ANQGSEA. The sequence was collected from a young man who had mild COVID-19 (a few samples of this study predate the infection). Cell type and time point are not known. The chain joins TRBV29-1 to TRBJ2-3; the D gene is possibly TRBD1 (6 bases). What was sequenced was PBMCs or a T cell subset sorted from them (not recorded which). CDR3 residues: CSGSGTRDSTDTQYF. In DNA form, the CDR3 reads TGCAGCGGGTCCGGGACAAGGGATAGCACAGATACGCAGTATTTT.